The 9 T cell receptor beta chains listed next were all sequenced from one sample in a study of blood T cell repertoires in COVID-19. The protocol was immunoSEQ multiplex PCR, while the TCRdb copy is restricted to in-frame clones and leaves out a portion. The sample lists 260,000 or so clones; roughly four fifths were seen once. Sample: PBMCs or T cells enriched from blood (not recorded which). The receptors originated from a woman in her thirties or forties who had been exposed to COVID-19.

The rearrangement links TRBV7-9 to TRBJ2-7, with 8 nucleotides matching TRBD2. V dropped 5 bases and J dropped 4; count of bases not matched to a gene: 13. CDR3 length: 16 residues. Germline V gene data show CDR1 as SEHNR and CDR2 as FQNEAQ (reference sequence). CDR3: CASSPPWRLALYEQYF. The CDR3 nucleotides read TGTGCCAGCAGCCCCCCATGGAGACTAGCGTTATACGAGCAGTACTTC.

The chain uses TRBV18 and TRBJ1-2; D unresolved. Germline V gene lookup returns CDR1 KGHSH and CDR2 LQKENI. This CDR3 comprises 18 residues. V was trimmed by 2 bases and J by 0 bases, leaving 19 bases between them. CDR3 coding DNA: TGTGCCAGCTCACCATTTAGTGTTGGGGAGGAGTCTAACTATGGCTACACCTTC. It translates to CASSPFSVGEESNYGYTF.

The chain has TRBV5-6 and TRBJ1-1; 7 bases map to TRBD1. The V and J ends lost 0 bases and 5 bases, in that order; junction bases with no gene match: 7. The V gene's germline CDR1 is SGHDT and CDR2 YYEEEE. The CDR3 totals 15 residues. The CDR3 bases are TGTGCCAGCAGCTTGGATGGCAGGGGGTTAACTGAAGCTTTCTTT. Translating it yields CASSLDGRGLTEAFF.

This sequence joins TRBV21-1 and TRBJ1-2; the table assigns TRBD1, which was not confirmed against the DNA. TRBV21-1 is noted as a pseudogene. The CDR3 loop spans 12 amino acids. The CDR3 loop reads CASSKGPGFYTF. CDR3 coding DNA: TGTGCCAGCAGCAAAGGCCCAGGATTCTACACCTTC.

CDR3 DNA sequence: TGTGCCAGCAGCTTATCGGTGAACACCGGGGAGCTGTTTTTT. This codes for CASSLSVNTGELFF. The chain employs TRBV11-1 and TRBJ2-2; D gene uncertain. Germline V CDR1 and CDR2: SGHAT, FQDESV (reference sequence). Trimming left V 2 bases short and J 1 base short, with 5 bases between. The CDR3 covers 14 residues.

The chain links TRBV7-3 to TRBJ1-2; D perhaps matches TRBD1 (5 bases). Germline values: CDR1 SGHTA, CDR2 FQGTGA. The CDR3 is made up of 13 amino acids. V gave up 5 bases and J gave up 1 base, with 8 bases separating them. CDR3 sequence: CASSQGVNYGYTF. The CDR3 DNA reads as TGTGCCAGCAGCCAAGGGGTTAACTATGGCTACACCTTC.

The V gene is TRBV29-1, the J gene TRBJ2-1; D is undetermined. V was shortened by 4 bases and J by 9 bases, with 13 bases between the two germline ends. From germline, CDR1 is SQVTM and CDR2 ANQGSEA. The CDR3 covers 12 residues. In DNA form, the CDR3 reads TGCAGCGTTGGAAGCCCTATCGGTGAGCAGTTCTTC. Encoded protein: CSVGSPIGEQFF.

This chain links TRBV6-5 with TRBJ1-1; the D gene is possibly TRBD1 (5 bases). V was shortened by 2 bases and J by 5 bases, with 9 bases between the two germline ends. This CDR3 contains 13 residues. CDR1 and CDR2 (germline): MNHEY, SVGAGI. The CDR3 region is CASSYQGGTEAFF. As DNA, the CDR3 is TGTGCCAGCAGTTACCAGGGAGGGACTGAAGCTTTCTTT.

V is TRBV30 and J is TRBJ1-1; 7 bases align to TRBD1. Germline assignment: CDR1 GTSNPN and CDR2 SVGIG (reference sequence). This CDR3 has 13 amino acids. J lost 5 bases, V lost 2 bases, and 5 bases had no gene match. CDR3 nucleotides: TGTGCCTGGAGTTCTACCAGGGGGACTGAAGCTTTCTTT. Encoded protein: CAWSSTRGTEAFF.